This TCR beta chain was recovered during a study of shared clonotypes between healthy human individuals. Only in-frame clones appear in the TCRdb table, and some are missing; sequencing was by immunoSEQ multiplex PCR. The data show nearly 600,000 clones, about 95% seen once. CD45RO-negative, CCR7-positively selected cells formed the naive CD8 fraction, excluding terminally differentiated effector memory CD45RA+ cells. Germline CDR1 and CDR2: SGHRS and YFSETQ. Trimming removed 5 bases at V and 5 bases at J, with 14 bases between. The CDR3 contains 13 residues. The source material was naive CD8+ T cells sorted from blood. This chain links TRBV5-1 with TRBJ2-7, with D perhaps matching TRBD1 (6 bases). This TCR was sampled from a woman younger than 45 in good health. CDR3 nucleotide sequence: TGCGCCAGCAGAAACAGGGCTGACCACGAGCAGTACTTC. Translated: CASRNRADHEQYF.